This TCR beta chain was identified during a study of blood T cells in healthy people across ages. Study-level results: Compared with aged donors, long-lived donors showed fewer expanded clones, suggesting selection.

Trimming removed 6 bases from V and 2 bases from J, with 14 bases in between. Germline CDR1 and CDR2: KGHSH and LQKENI. CDR3 size: 15 residues. Only a few counts were recorded for this clonotype. Its antigen remains unidentified. A J-beta primer mix and a sample-barcoded 5' primer were used in a second PCR of roughly 6 to 12 cycles. TCRdb re-analysed the 5' RACE reads in MiXCR, keeping a single row per CDR3 protein. The repertoire holds approximately 1,700,000 distinct CDR3 sequences, with 35% to 50% as singletons. Total RNA, at least 6 micrograms per sample, was extracted from PBMCs. The chain is built from TRBV18 and TRBJ2-1; D tentatively fits TRBD1 or TRBD2 (5 bases each). The TCR sequence derives from a human donor in good health. The sequenced sample was blood. The CDR3 DNA reads as TGTGCCAGCTCGCCGGGACCGCGAGCCTACAATGAGCAGTTCTTC. It translates to CASSPGPRAYNEQFF.